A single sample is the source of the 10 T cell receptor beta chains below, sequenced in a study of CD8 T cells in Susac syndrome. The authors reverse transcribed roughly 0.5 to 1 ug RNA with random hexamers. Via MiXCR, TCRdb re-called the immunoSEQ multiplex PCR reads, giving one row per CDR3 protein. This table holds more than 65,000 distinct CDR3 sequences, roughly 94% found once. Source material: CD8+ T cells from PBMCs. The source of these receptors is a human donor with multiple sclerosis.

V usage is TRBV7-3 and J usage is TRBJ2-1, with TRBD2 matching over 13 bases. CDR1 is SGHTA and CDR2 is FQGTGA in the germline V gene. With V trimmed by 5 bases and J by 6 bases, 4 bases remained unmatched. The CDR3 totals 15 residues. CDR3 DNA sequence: TGTGCCAGCAGCCTCGGGACTAGCGGGGTCAATGAGCAGTTCTTC. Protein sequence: CASSLGTSGVNEQFF. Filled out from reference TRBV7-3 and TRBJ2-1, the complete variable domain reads GAGVSQTPSNKVTEKGKYVELRCDPISGHTALYWYRQSLGQGPEFLIYFQGTGAADDSGLPNDRFFAVRPEGSVSTLKIQRTERGDSAVYLCASSLGTSGVNEQFFGPGTRLTVL.

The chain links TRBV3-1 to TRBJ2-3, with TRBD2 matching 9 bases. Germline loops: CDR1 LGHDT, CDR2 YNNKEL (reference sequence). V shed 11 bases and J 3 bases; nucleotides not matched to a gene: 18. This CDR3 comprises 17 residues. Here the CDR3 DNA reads TGTGCCGCCCGGAAAGCGGGGGGAACCCCGGGGACAGATACGCAGTATTTT. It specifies CAARKAGGTPGTDTQYF.

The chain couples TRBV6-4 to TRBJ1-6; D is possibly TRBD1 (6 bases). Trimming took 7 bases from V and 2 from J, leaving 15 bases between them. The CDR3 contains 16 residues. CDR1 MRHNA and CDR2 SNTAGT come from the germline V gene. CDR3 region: CASTPWGRTYNSPLHF. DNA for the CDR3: TGTGCCAGCACCCCGTGGGGGCGAACCTATAATTCACCCCTCCACTTT.

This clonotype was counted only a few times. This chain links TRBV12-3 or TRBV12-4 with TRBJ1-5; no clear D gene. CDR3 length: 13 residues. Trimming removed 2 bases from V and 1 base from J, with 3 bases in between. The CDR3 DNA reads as TGTGCCAGCAGTTTATTGAGCAATCAGCCCCAGCATTTT. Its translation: CASSLLSNQPQHF.

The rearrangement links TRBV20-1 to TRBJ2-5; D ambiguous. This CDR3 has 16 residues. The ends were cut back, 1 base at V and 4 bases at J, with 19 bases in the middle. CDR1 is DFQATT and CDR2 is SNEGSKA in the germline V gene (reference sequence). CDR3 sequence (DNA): TGCAGTGCTAGAGTGTTAGGCTCCCAGGCAGGAGAGACCCAGTACTTC. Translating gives CSARVLGSQAGETQYF.

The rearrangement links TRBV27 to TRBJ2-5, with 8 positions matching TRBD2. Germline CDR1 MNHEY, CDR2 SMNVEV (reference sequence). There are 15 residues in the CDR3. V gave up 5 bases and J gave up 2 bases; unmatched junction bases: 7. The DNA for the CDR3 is TGTGCCAGCAGTAACTTGGGACTAGGACAAGAGACCCAGTACTTC. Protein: CASSNLGLGQETQYF.

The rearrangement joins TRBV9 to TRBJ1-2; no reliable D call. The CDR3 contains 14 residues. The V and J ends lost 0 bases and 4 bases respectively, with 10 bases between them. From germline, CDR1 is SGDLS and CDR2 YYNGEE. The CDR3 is CASSVGLSVYGYTF. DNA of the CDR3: TGTGCCAGCAGCGTAGGACTTTCGGTCTATGGCTACACCTTC.

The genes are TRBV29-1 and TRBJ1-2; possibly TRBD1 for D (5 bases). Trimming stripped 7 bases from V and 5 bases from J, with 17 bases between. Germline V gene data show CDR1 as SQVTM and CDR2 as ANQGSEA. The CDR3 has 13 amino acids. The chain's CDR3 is CSAGGNPLYGYTF. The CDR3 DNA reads TGCAGCGCGGGGGGTAACCCTTTGTATGGCTACACCTTC.

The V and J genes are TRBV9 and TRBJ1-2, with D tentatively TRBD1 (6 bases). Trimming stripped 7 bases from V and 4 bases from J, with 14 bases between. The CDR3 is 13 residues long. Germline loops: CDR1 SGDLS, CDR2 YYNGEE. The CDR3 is CASETGRGYGYTF. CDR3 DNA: TGTGCCAGCGAGACAGGAAGGGGCTATGGCTACACCTTC.

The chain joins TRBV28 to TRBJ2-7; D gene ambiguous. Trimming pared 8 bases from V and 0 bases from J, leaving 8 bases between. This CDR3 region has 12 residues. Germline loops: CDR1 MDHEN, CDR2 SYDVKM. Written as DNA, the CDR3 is TGTGCCAGCGAAGGCAGCTCCTACGAGCAGTACTTC. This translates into CASEGSSYEQYF.